These T cell receptor beta chains were read from a single sample in a study of cytomegalovirus exposure and HLA in healthy donors. Clones were sequenced by immunoSEQ multiplex PCR, and TCRdb holds only the in-frame ones, with some missing. The sample carries around 130,000 clones, roughly four fifths recorded once. Input material: PBMCs. The receptors here all came from a woman aged 45-65 years in good health and CMV-seropositive. Each CDR3 is given with its conserved first and last residue. A D gene is named only where the DNA matches it firmly. Some rows mark clone size as missing; the rest say once, few, many or name a class of expanded clone.

J gene | V gene | D gene | clone size | CDR3 DNA | CDR3 protein
TRBJ2-5 | TRBV11-2 | NA | NA | TGTGCCAGCAGCTTAGCTAGGGAGACCCAGTACTTC | CASSLARETQYF
TRBJ1-2 | TRBV10-3 | NA | NA | TGTGCCATCAGTGGGTCGGGGACTGGCTATGGCTACACCTTC | CAISGSGTGYGYTF
TRBJ1-5 | TRBV5-4 | NA | NA | TGTGCCAGCAGCGTCGGGAGGAACAATCAGCCCCAGCATTTT | CASSVGRNNQPQHF
TRBJ2-7 | TRBV7-2 | NA | NA | TGTGCCAGCAGCTTGCACAGGAGTACCTACGAGCAGTACTTC | CASSLHRSTYEQYF
TRBJ1-6 | TRBV29-1 | NA | NA | TGCAGCGGGGGCAGGATGGGATTGAGTAATTCACCCCTCCACTTT | CSGGRMGLSNSPLHF
TRBJ2-2 | TRBV5-8 | TRBD1 | few | TGTGCCAGCAGAGTCAGACCGGGACAGGGGGCCGGGGAGCTGTTTTTT | CASRVRPGQGAGELFF
TRBJ2-3 | TRBV7-9 | NA | NA | TGTGCCAGCAGCTTAGAACCCCCGGGGACAGATACGCAGTATTTT | CASSLEPPGTDTQYF
TRBJ1-6 | TRBV7-6 | NA | NA | TGTGCCAGCCGTCCAGGGGATAATTCACCCCTCCACTTT | CASRPGDNSPLHF
TRBJ1-2 | TRBV5-4 | NA | NA | TGTGCCAGCAGCTTACCGGGCTTCACGGGGGGCTACACCTTC | CASSLPGFTGGYTF
TRBJ2-7 | TRBV10-3 | NA | NA | TGTGCCGCCCAACCCTCCGGACGGGACTCCTACGAGCAGTACTTC | CAAQPSGRDSYEQYF
TRBJ2-7 | TRBV20-1 | NA | NA | TGCAGTCCAACTGAGGGCAAGTACTTC | CSPTEGKYF
TRBJ2-6 | TRBV4-1 | TRBD1 | NA | TGCGCCAGCACCTCCTCGGGGACAGGGGTTGACTCTGGGGCCAACGTCCTGACTTTC | CASTSSGTGVDSGANVLTF
TRBJ1-1 | TRBV5-1 | NA | NA | TGCGCCAGCAGCTTGCTACAGGACAACACTGAAGCTTTCTTT | CASSLLQDNTEAFF
TRBJ1-6 | TRBV14 | NA | NA | TGTGCCAGCAGCCAAGAATGGGCGGGGGCGTCACCCCTCCACTTT | CASSQEWAGASPLHF
TRBJ1-6 | TRBV6-6 | TRBD1 | NA | TGTGCCAGCAGTCCCCGGACAGGGGAAGGATCACCCCTCCACTTT | CASSPRTGEGSPLHF
TRBJ2-3 | TRBV9 | TRBD2 | few | TGTGCCAGCAGCACGACACTAGCGGGTAGCACAGATACGCAGTATTTT | CASSTTLAGSTDTQYF
TRBJ1-6 | TRBV5-1 | TRBD1 | few | TGCGCCAGCAGCTTGGGGGACAGCGTTTCACCCCTCCACTTT | CASSLGDSVSPLHF
TRBJ1-1 | TRBV10-3 | NA | NA | TGTGCCATCAGCGCCGTGAGGGGGTCCACTGAAGCTTTCTTT | CAISAVRGSTEAFF
TRBJ1-3 | TRBV4-1 | NA | NA | TGCGCCAGCAGCCAGGACGGGAGCGCCTCTGGAAACACCATATATTTT | CASSQDGSASGNTIYF
TRBJ2-5 | TRBV5-6 | NA | NA | TGTGCCAGCAGCGATCTCCAGGCGACCCAGTACTTC | CASSDLQATQYF
TRBJ1-5 | TRBV18 | NA | NA | TGTGCCAGCTCACCACAGGGGGTCCTCGCAAGTCAGCCCCAGCATTTT | CASSPQGVLASQPQHF
TRBJ1-2 | TRBV6-1 | TRBD1 | NA | TGTGCCAGCAGTGCCATGACGGGACAGAATCTACTACAACATGGCTACACCTTC | CASSAMTGQNLLQHGYTF
TRBJ1-6 | TRBV7-2 | TRBD1 | NA | TGTGCCAGCACCCTAGGGGCAGGGGGTCCTGGTTCACCCCTCCACTTT | CASTLGAGGPGSPLHF
TRBJ2-3 | TRBV5-1 | NA | NA | TGCGCCAGCAGCTTGGACAGGGTGTCAGATACGCAGTATTTT | CASSLDRVSDTQYF
TRBJ1-1 | TRBV30 | TRBD1 | NA | TGTGCGACACAACAGGGGACCAACACTGAAGCTTTCTTT | CATQQGTNTEAFF
TRBJ2-2 | TRBV2 | NA | NA | TGTGCCAGCAGTGAGCGGGCGAACACCGGGGAGCTGTTTTTT | CASSERANTGELFF
TRBJ2-3 | TRBV2 | TRBD1 | once | TGTGCCAGCAGGGCCGGGACAGGGGTTACAGATACGCAGTATTTT | CASRAGTGVTDTQYF
TRBJ2-5 | TRBV30 | TRBD1 | once | TGTGCCTGGAGTCGGACAGGGAGGCAGACCCAGTACTTC | CAWSRTGRQTQYF
TRBJ2-3 | TRBV7-9 | NA | NA | TGTGCCAGCAGCTTAGAGAGTCGCACAGATACGCAGTATTTT | CASSLESRTDTQYF
TRBJ2-3 | TRBV5-1 | TRBD1 | few | TGCGCCAGCAGCCCGGGACAGGGCACAGATACGCAGTATTTT | CASSPGQGTDTQYF
TRBJ1-2 | TRBV7-9 | NA | NA | TGTGCCAGCAGCTTGGGCAGGGAAAACTATGGCTACACCTTC | CASSLGRENYGYTF
TRBJ1-1 | TRBV6-5 | NA | NA | TGTGCCAGCAGATTCCGGGTTCCGAACACTGAAGCTTTCTTT | CASRFRVPNTEAFF
TRBJ1-1 | TRBV11-3 | NA | NA | TGTGCCAGCAGCTTCGGCGGGAACACTGAAGCTTTCTTT | CASSFGGNTEAFF
TRBJ1-2 | TRBV28 | NA | NA | TGTGCCAGCTTGGGAGGGGTAGCTAACTATGGCTACACCTTC | CASLGGVANYGYTF
TRBJ1-1 | TRBV5-1 | TRBD1 | NA | TGCGCCAGCAGCCCTGAGGGGGCGGGGGGGAACACTGAAGCTTTCTTT | CASSPEGAGGNTEAFF
TRBJ2-7 | TRBV19 | TRBD1 | NA | TGTGCCAGTAGTATAGACATAGACAGGGGCAACGAGCAGTACTTC | CASSIDIDRGNEQYF
TRBJ2-2 | TRBV23-1 | TRBD1 | NA | TGCGCCAGCGTCCCTAGAGGGGACAGGGGGCAAGGCACCGGGGAGCTGTTTTTT | CASVPRGDRGQGTGELFF
TRBJ1-1 | TRBV7-6 | TRBD1 | NA | TGTGCCAGCAGCTTGGCAGGGGGCGACCCTGAAGCTTTCTTT | CASSLAGGDPEAFF
TRBJ2-7 | TRBV4-3 | TRBD2 | few | TGCGCCAGCAGCCTCGGACTAGCGGGGATCTACGAGCAGTACTTC | CASSLGLAGIYEQYF